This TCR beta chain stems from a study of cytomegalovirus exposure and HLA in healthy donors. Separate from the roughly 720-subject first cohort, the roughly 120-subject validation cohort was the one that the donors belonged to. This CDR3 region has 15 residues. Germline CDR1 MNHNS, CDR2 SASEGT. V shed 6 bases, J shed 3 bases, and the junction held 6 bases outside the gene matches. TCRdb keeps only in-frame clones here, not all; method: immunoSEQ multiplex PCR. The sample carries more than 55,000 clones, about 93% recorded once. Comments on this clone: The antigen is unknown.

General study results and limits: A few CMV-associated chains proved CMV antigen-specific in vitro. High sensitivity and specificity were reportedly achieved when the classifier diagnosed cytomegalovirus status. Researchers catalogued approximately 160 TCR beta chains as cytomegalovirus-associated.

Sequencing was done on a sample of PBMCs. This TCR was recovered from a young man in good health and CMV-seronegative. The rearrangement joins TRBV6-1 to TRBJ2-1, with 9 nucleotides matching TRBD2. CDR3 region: CASRVSGSDYNEQFF. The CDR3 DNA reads TGTGCCAGCAGGGTTAGCGGGAGTGACTACAATGAGCAGTTCTTC.